This T cell receptor (beta chain) came from a study of CXCR3 chemokines and chemotherapy response in bladder cancer. Each CDR3 protein is one row after TCRdb ran MiXCR on the PCR reads. Of 2,500 to 3,500 distinct CDR3 sequences in the sample, around 10% are singletons; the top ten hold 38%. This clonotype was sampled from a human donor with bladder cancer that responded to neoadjuvant chemotherapy. This material was obtained from a patient whose treatment included neoadjuvant chemotherapy.

The DNA for the CDR3 is TGTGCCAGCAGCTCCGGGGACAGGGGGAATTCACCCCTCCACTTT. It is translated as CASSSGDRGNSPLHF. The chain carries TRBV7-9 and TRBJ1-6; 11 nucleotides agree with TRBD1. Per germline, CDR1 SEHNR and CDR2 FQNEAQ (reference sequence). With 4 bases clipped from V and 7 bases from J, the junction kept 3 bases outside the gene matches. The length of the CDR3 is 15 residues.